Listed below are T cell receptor beta chains from one sample, sequenced in a study of T-cell memory formation after mild COVID-19. TCRdb redid the calling of the 5' RACE reads with MiXCR, one entry per CDR3 protein. The sample lists about 84,000 distinct CDR3 sequences, approximately 15% seen once, with 31% in the top ten. The sequenced sample consisted of PBMCs or a T cell subset sorted from them (not recorded which). The receptor set was obtained from an adult woman who had mild COVID-19 (a few samples of this study predate the infection). Cell type and time point are not known. The conserved cysteine and the conserved F or W are not part of the CDR3 here.

TRBJ1-2 | 12 | TRBV9 | ASSVGTGGDGYT
TRBJ2-7 | 13 | TRBV7-9 | ATARATGGRYEQY
TRBJ2-7 | 12 | TRBV11-2 | ASRGQASPYEQY
TRBJ1-6 | 11 | TRBV28 | ASSFIRNSPLH
TRBJ2-6 | 11 | TRBV4-1 | ASTESGANVLT
TRBJ2-7 | 13 | TRBV7-9 | ASSLQGQKTYEQY
TRBJ1-2 | 11 | TRBV30 | AWRDDRHYGYT
TRBJ2-3 | 12 | TRBV4-2 | ASSHALATDTQY
TRBJ2-4 | 15 | TRBV9 | ASSVTGLGLAKNIQY
TRBJ2-7 | 10 | TRBV20-1 | SARTGDYEQY
TRBJ1-2 | 11 | TRBV7-3 | ASSLQQGHGYT
TRBJ1-2 | 12 | TRBV7-2 | ASSPWGGPDGYT
TRBJ2-1 | 12 | TRBV20-1 | SAREAGGHNEQF
TRBJ2-1 | 14 | TRBV18 | ASSPPRTGIPEEQF
TRBJ2-7 | 11 | TRBV7-2 | ASSSSLSGEQY
TRBJ2-2 | 15 | TRBV12-3/TRBV12-4 | ASSLDGGESYTGELF
TRBJ2-1 | 12 | TRBV25-1 | ASSEPGAGHEQF
TRBJ2-2 | 17 | TRBV20-1 | SARDVRASGGLYTGELF
TRBJ2-7 | 15 | TRBV20-1 | SARDSLRTGASYEQY
TRBJ2-1 | 9 | TRBV24-1 | ATSLGYEQF
TRBJ2-6 | 15 | TRBV9 | ASNGPFINSGANVLT
TRBJ2-3 | 11 | TRBV11-3 | ASSLRGTDTQY
TRBJ2-3 | 13 | TRBV9 | ASSVEASRTDTQY
TRBJ1-2 | 12 | TRBV5-1 | ASSLAQQGYGYT
TRBJ2-7 | 11 | TRBV24-1 | ATSGDRVNEQY